The 16 T cell receptor beta chains in this list originate from one sample, sequenced in a study of blood T cell repertoires in COVID-19. Assay: immunoSEQ multiplex PCR; the TCRdb copy retains only in-frame clones and omits some. The sample lists around 250,000 clones; roughly 86% were seen once. The sequencing input was PBMCs or T cells enriched from blood (not recorded which). Receptors were obtained from a woman in her forties or fifties who had recovered from COVID-19.

The CDR3 sequence is CASSAQEGTEAFF. CDR3 sequence (DNA): TGTGCCAGCAGCGCGCAGGAGGGCACTGAAGCTTTCTTT. This chain uses TRBV9 with TRBJ1-1, with D unresolved. The ends were cut back, 3 bases at V and 4 bases at J, with 10 bases in the middle. The CDR3 length is 13 residues. CDR1 is SGDLS and CDR2 is YYNGEE in the germline V gene.

The genes are TRBV9 and TRBJ2-2, with D tentatively TRBD1 (6 bases). This CDR3 has 16 amino acids. Germline CDR1 reads SGDLS; CDR2 reads YYNGEE. The ends were cut back, 3 bases at V and 4 bases at J, with 16 bases in the middle. The CDR3 coding sequence is TGTGCCAGCAGCGAGTACGCAGGGGCCAGCACCGGGGAGCTGTTTTTT. As protein: CASSEYAGASTGELFF.

The chain joins TRBV6-5 to TRBJ1-4; D is perhaps TRBD1 (6 bases). Trimming stripped 6 bases from V and 7 bases from J, with 15 bases between. From germline, CDR1 is MNHEY and CDR2 SVGAGI. The CDR3 contains 14 residues. The CDR3 loop reads CASSSGRGGEKLFF. DNA of the CDR3: TGTGCCAGCAGCTCAGGACGAGGGGGTGAAAAACTGTTTTTT.

The chain couples TRBV6-2 or TRBV6-3 to TRBJ1-5; D is possibly TRBD1 (6 bases). Germline V gene data show CDR1 as MNHEY and CDR2 as SVGEGT. The ends were cut back, 3 bases at V and 3 bases at J, with 12 bases in the middle. The CDR3 spans 15 residues. This chain's CDR3 is CASSYATGSNQPQHF. Here the CDR3 DNA reads TGTGCCAGCAGTTATGCGACAGGTTCCAATCAGCCCCAGCATTTT.

The chain joins TRBV24-1 to TRBJ2-1; 8 bases agree with TRBD2. V lost 9 bases to trimming and J lost 7 bases; unmatched junction nucleotides: 10. Germline CDR1 and CDR2: KGHDR and SFDVKD. The CDR3 has 14 residues. Written as DNA, the CDR3 is TGTGCCACCTCCCTAGCGGGCGGCCCTAATGAGCAGTTCTTC. Translation: CATSLAGGPNEQFF.

This sequence joins TRBV18 and TRBJ2-2; 9 bases are a match to TRBD2. The CDR3 consists of 16 residues. Germline values: CDR1 KGHSH, CDR2 LQKENI. The J segment lost 7 bases and the V segment lost 3 bases, leaving 9 bases of the junction unmatched. The CDR3 nucleotides are TGTGCCAGCTCACCGGGGATAGCGGGAGTGAACGGGGAGCTGTTTTTT. Residues: CASSPGIAGVNGELFF.

V is TRBV6-2 or TRBV6-3 and J is TRBJ2-5; 11 bases line up with TRBD2. The V gene end was trimmed by 0 bases and the J gene end by 5 bases; junction bases not matched to a gene: 14. Germline CDR1 is MNHEY and CDR2 is SVGEGT. This CDR3 region has 19 residues. The CDR3 nucleotides are TGTGCCAGCAGTTACTCGATGGGACTAGCGGAAGCCGCAAGCGAGACCCAGTACTTC. It encodes CASSYSMGLAEAASETQYF.

J is TRBJ2-7 and V is TRBV5-4, with 9 bases that match TRBD2. Germline V gene sequence: CDR1 SGHNT, CDR2 YYREEE (reference sequence). The trim removed 3 bases at V and 0 bases at J, leaving 7 bases unmatched. This CDR3 comprises 16 residues. The CDR3 DNA sequence: TGTGCCAGCAGCTCAAAGACTAGCGGAAGCTCCTACGAGCAGTACTTC. Residues: CASSSKTSGSSYEQYF.

This chain links TRBV5-1 with TRBJ2-4, with a weak D call TRBD1 (6 bases). The CDR3 contains 14 residues. Trimming took 3 bases from V and 2 from J, leaving 9 bases between them. Germline loops: CDR1 SGHRS, CDR2 YFSETQ. The CDR3 here is CASSSGDTKNIQYF. DNA for the CDR3: TGCGCCAGCAGCTCCGGGGACACCAAAAACATTCAGTACTTC.

The chain recombines TRBV2 with TRBJ2-2; weak D call: TRBD2 (5 bases). CDR3 length equals 14 residues. Per the germline V gene, CDR1 is SNHLY and CDR2 is FYNNEI. V was shortened by 1 base and J by 6 bases, with 9 bases between the two germline ends. The CDR3 spells CASSEGRGSGELFF. The CDR3 nucleotides read TGTGCCAGCAGTGAAGGCCGAGGGTCCGGGGAGCTGTTTTTT.

The J gene is TRBJ2-1, the V gene TRBV18; TRBD2 aligns across 7 bases. The CDR3 contains 14 residues. Germline lookup yields CDR1 KGHSH and CDR2 LQKENI. The ends lost 3 bases at V and 9 bases at J; junction bases unmatched: 8. CDR3 region: CASSPQRLAAEQFF. CDR3 DNA sequence: TGTGCCAGCTCACCCCAAAGACTAGCAGCTGAGCAGTTCTTC.

The chain combines TRBV18 with TRBJ1-5, with 8 bases lining up with TRBD1. V shed 5 bases and J 5 bases; nucleotides not matched to a gene: 2. Germline V gives CDR1 KGHSH, CDR2 LQKENI. The CDR3 is 13 amino acids. CDR3 DNA: TGTGCCAGCTCAGGACAGGGTTATCAGCCCCAGCATTTT. The encoded protein is CASSGQGYQPQHF.

The V and J genes are TRBV2 and TRBJ1-5, with D hard to call. The length of the CDR3 is 13 residues. Germline lookup yields CDR1 SNHLY and CDR2 FYNNEI. The V and J ends lost 2 bases and 4 bases respectively, with 6 bases between them. The CDR3 here is CASSEWRNQPQHF. CDR3 DNA: TGTGCCAGCAGTGAATGGAGGAATCAGCCCCAGCATTTT.

This clone was observed many times. The chain combines TRBV12-5 with TRBJ1-1, with TRBD1 matching 7 bases. The CDR3 totals 14 residues. Germline values: CDR1 LGHNT, CDR2 FRNRAP. Trimming removed 0 bases from V and 14 bases from J; junction bases left unmatched: 12. The CDR3 bases are TGTGCTAGTGGTTTGGTACCGGGCCGACAGGGACCCTTCTTT. It is translated as CASGLVPGRQGPFF.

The chain uses TRBV4-1 and TRBJ2-7; 8 bases map to TRBD2. Germline lookup yields CDR1 MGHRA and CDR2 YSYEKL. V dropped 3 bases and J dropped 3; count of bases not matched to a gene: 4. The CDR3 totals 14 residues. The CDR3 loop reads CASSQGGGIYEQYF. CDR3 coding DNA: TGCGCCAGCAGCCAGGGCGGGGGGATCTACGAGCAGTACTTC.

This clone was seen once. The rearrangement uses TRBV5-6 and TRBJ1-6; no clear D gene. The CDR3 sequence is 13 residues long. Germline CDR1 is SGHDT and CDR2 is YYEEEE. V was cut by 4 bases and J by 8 bases, with 10 bases left in between. CDR3 residues: CASSRKPDSPLHF. The DNA of the CDR3 is TGTGCCAGCAGCCGCAAACCGGATTCACCCCTCCACTTT.